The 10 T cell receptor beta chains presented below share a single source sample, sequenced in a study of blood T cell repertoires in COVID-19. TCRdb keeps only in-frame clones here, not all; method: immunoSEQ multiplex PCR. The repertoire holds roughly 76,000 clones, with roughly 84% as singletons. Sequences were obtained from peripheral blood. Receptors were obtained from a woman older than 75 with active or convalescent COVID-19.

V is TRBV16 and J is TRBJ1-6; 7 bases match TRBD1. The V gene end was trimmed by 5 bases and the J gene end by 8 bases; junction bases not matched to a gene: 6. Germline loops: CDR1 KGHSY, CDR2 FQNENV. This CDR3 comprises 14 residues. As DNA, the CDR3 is TGTGCCAGCAGCTCACAGGGGACGGATTCACCCCTCCACTTT. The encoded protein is CASSSQGTDSPLHF.

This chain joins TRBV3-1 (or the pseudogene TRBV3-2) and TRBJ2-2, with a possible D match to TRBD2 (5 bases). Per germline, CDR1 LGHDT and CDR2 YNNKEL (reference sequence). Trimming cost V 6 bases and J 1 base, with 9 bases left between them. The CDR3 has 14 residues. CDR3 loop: CASRAVLNTGELFF. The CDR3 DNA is TGTGCCAGCAGAGCGGTGCTGAACACCGGGGAGCTGTTTTTT.

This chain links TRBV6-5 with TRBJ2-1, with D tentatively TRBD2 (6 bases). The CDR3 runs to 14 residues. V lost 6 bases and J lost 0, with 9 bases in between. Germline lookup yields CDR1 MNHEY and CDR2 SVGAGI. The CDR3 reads CASSGGPSYNEQFF. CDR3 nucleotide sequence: TGTGCCAGCAGCGGGGGTCCCTCCTACAATGAGCAGTTCTTC.

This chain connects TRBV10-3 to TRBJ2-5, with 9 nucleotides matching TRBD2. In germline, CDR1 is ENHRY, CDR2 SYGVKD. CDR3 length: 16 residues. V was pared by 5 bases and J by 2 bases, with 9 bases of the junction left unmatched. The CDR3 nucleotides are TGTGCCATCAGTCCTCAGGCTAGCGGGAAACAAGAGACCCAGTACTTC. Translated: CAISPQASGKQETQYF.

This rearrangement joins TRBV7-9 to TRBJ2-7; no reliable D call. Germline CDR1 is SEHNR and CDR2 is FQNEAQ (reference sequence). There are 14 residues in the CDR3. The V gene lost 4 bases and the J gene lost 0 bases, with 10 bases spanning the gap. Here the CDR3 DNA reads TGTGCCAGCAGCTCAATATACAGCTCCTACGAGCAGTACTTC. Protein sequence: CASSSIYSSYEQYF.

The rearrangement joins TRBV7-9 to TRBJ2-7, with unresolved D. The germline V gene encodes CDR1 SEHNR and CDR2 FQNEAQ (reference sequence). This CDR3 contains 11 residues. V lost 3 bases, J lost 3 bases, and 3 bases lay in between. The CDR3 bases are TGTGCCAGCAGCTTCCGCTACGAGCAGTACTTC. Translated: CASSFRYEQYF.

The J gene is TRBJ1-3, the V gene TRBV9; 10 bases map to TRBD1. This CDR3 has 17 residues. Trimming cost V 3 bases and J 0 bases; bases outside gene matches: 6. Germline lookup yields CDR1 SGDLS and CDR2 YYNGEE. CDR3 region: CASSGTGGTLSGNTIYF. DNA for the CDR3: TGTGCCAGCAGCGGGACAGGGGGTACTCTCTCTGGAAACACCATATATTTT.

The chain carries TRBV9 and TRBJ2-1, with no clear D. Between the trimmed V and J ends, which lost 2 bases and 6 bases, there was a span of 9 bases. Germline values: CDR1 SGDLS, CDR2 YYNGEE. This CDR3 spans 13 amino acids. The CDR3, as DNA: TGTGCCAGCAGCGTGGGCCCTCTCAATGAGCAGTTCTTC. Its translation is CASSVGPLNEQFF.

CDR3 in DNA: TGTGCCAGCAGCGAAACAGGGGGTACTAATGAAAAACTGTTTTTT. Its protein is CASSETGGTNEKLFF. The chain is built from TRBV5-4 and TRBJ1-4; TRBD1 aligns across 8 bases. CDR3 length: 15 amino acids. Trimming cost V 4 bases and J 2 bases; bases outside gene matches: 4. Germline CDR1 and CDR2: SGHNT and YYREEE (reference sequence).

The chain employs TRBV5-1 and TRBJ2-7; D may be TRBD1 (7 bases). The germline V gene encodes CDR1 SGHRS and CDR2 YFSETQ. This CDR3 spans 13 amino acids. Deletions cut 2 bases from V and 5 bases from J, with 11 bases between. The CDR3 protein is CASSFQGGHEQYF. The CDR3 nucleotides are TGCGCCAGCAGCTTCCAGGGGGGCCACGAGCAGTACTTC.